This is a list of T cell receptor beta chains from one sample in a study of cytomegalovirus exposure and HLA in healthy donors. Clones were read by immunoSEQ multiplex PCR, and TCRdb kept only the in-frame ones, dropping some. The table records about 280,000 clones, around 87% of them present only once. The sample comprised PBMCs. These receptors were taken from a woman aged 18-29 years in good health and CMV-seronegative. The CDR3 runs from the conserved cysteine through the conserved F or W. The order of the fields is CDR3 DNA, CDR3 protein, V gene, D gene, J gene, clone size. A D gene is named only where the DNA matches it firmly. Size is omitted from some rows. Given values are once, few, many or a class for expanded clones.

CDR3 DNA: TGTGCCAGCAGCTTAGGGGGCCCTTTCTCTGGGGCCAACGTCCTGACTTTC
CDR3 protein: CASSLGGPFSGANVLTF
V gene: TRBV5-4
D gene: TRBD1
J gene: TRBJ2-6
clone size: -

CDR3 DNA: TGTGCCAGCAGAGATAGGACAGGCCCTCCTTTGGACACTGAAGCTTTCTTT
CDR3 protein: CASRDRTGPPLDTEAFF
V gene: TRBV7-8
D gene: TRBD1
J gene: TRBJ1-1
clone size: -

CDR3 DNA: TGTGCCAGCATGGCAGGGATCGAGCAGTACTTC
CDR3 protein: CASMAGIEQYF
V gene: TRBV2
D gene: -
J gene: TRBJ2-7
clone size: -

CDR3 DNA: TGTGCCAGTAGTATTACAGGGGCAGATACGCAGTATTTT
CDR3 protein: CASSITGADTQYF
V gene: TRBV19
D gene: TRBD1
J gene: TRBJ2-3
clone size: once

CDR3 DNA: TGTGCCAGCAGTTTATTGGGCGGGAGTGGGAATGAGCAGTTCTTC
CDR3 protein: CASSLLGGSGNEQFF
V gene: TRBV28
D gene: TRBD2
J gene: TRBJ2-1
clone size: -

CDR3 DNA: TGTGCCAGCAGCTTCGCCGACAGTTATGGCTACACCTTC
CDR3 protein: CASSFADSYGYTF
V gene: TRBV11-2
D gene: -
J gene: TRBJ1-2
clone size: -

CDR3 DNA: TGCAGCGTTGAATCGGGGTGGGCGGACCCCACAGATACGCAGTATTTT
CDR3 protein: CSVESGWADPTDTQYF
V gene: TRBV29-1
D gene: -
J gene: TRBJ2-3
clone size: -

CDR3 DNA: TGTGCCATTATACTAGCGGGAATGGATACGCAGTATTTT
CDR3 protein: CAIILAGMDTQYF
V gene: TRBV2
D gene: TRBD2
J gene: TRBJ2-3
clone size: -

CDR3 DNA: TGTGCCAGCAGCCAAGTAGTTAGCGAGGAGACCCAGTACTTC
CDR3 protein: CASSQVVSEETQYF
V gene: TRBV4-2
D gene: -
J gene: TRBJ2-5
clone size: -

CDR3 DNA: TGTGCCAGCAGCTTGGACCTGTTGACTAGCACAGATACGCAGTATTTT
CDR3 protein: CASSLDLLTSTDTQYF
V gene: TRBV5-4
D gene: -
J gene: TRBJ2-3
clone size: -

CDR3 DNA: TGCGCCAGCAGCCTCAGCTCCGGGACAGGAAACTCCTACGAGCAGTACTTC
CDR3 protein: CASSLSSGTGNSYEQYF
V gene: TRBV4-1
D gene: TRBD1
J gene: TRBJ2-7
clone size: -

CDR3 DNA: TGTGCCAGCAGTTCGGCTGGCGGACAAGAAAGCAATCAGCCCCAGCATTTT
CDR3 protein: CASSSAGGQESNQPQHF
V gene: TRBV28
D gene: -
J gene: TRBJ1-5
clone size: few

CDR3 DNA: TGCGCCAGCAGCTCCCCCTTGACTAGCTCCTACGAGCAGTACTTC
CDR3 protein: CASSSPLTSSYEQYF
V gene: TRBV4-1
D gene: -
J gene: TRBJ2-7
clone size: -

CDR3 DNA: TGTGCCAGCTCACCAGAGACAGGCACCAATGAGCAGTTCTTC
CDR3 protein: CASSPETGTNEQFF
V gene: TRBV18
D gene: -
J gene: TRBJ2-1
clone size: -

CDR3 DNA: TGTGCCAGCAGCTCAGTGGGGGGCACTGAAGCTTTCTTT
CDR3 protein: CASSSVGGTEAFF
V gene: TRBV7-2
D gene: -
J gene: TRBJ1-1
clone size: -

CDR3 DNA: TGTGCCAGCAGTGAAAGAAGCGGGCCTAGCTCCTACGAGCAGTACTTC
CDR3 protein: CASSERSGPSSYEQYF
V gene: TRBV2
D gene: -
J gene: TRBJ2-7
clone size: -

CDR3 DNA: TGCGCCAGCAGCTTTGGGGGCGGACAGCCCCAGCATTTT
CDR3 protein: CASSFGGGQPQHF
V gene: TRBV5-1
D gene: -
J gene: TRBJ1-5
clone size: -

CDR3 DNA: TGTGCCACCGAAGGGTGGGACAGTAACAATGAGCAGTTCTTC
CDR3 protein: CATEGWDSNNEQFF
V gene: TRBV2
D gene: TRBD1
J gene: TRBJ2-1
clone size: -

CDR3 DNA: TGCAGCGTTCAACCAACACAAGAGACCCAGTACTTC
CDR3 protein: CSVQPTQETQYF
V gene: TRBV29-1
D gene: -
J gene: TRBJ2-5
clone size: once

CDR3 DNA: TGCGCCAGCAGCCAGGTCAGAGGGGAAAAACTGTTTTTT
CDR3 protein: CASSQVRGEKLFF
V gene: TRBV4-1
D gene: -
J gene: TRBJ1-4
clone size: -

CDR3 DNA: TGTGCCAGCAGTGCCTCCCTGGGGGGGGAATGGGGAAAACTGTTTTTT
CDR3 protein: CASSASLGGEWGKLFF
V gene: TRBV28
D gene: -
J gene: TRBJ1-4
clone size: -

CDR3 DNA: TGTGCCAGCAGCCATGACAGGTACAGAGAGACCCAGTACTTC
CDR3 protein: CASSHDRYRETQYF
V gene: TRBV28
D gene: -
J gene: TRBJ2-5
clone size: -

CDR3 DNA: TGTGCCAGTAGAAAGACAGGGATCAGCTCTGGGGCCAACGTCCTGACTTTC
CDR3 protein: CASRKTGISSGANVLTF
V gene: TRBV19
D gene: TRBD1
J gene: TRBJ2-6
clone size: -

CDR3 DNA: TGTGCCAGCAGCTTTAAAGTTCGAGGGATTATGAACACTGAAGCTTTCTTT
CDR3 protein: CASSFKVRGIMNTEAFF
V gene: TRBV7-2
D gene: -
J gene: TRBJ1-1
clone size: -

CDR3 DNA: TGTGCCAGCAGACTGACTAACTACGAGCAGTACTTC
CDR3 protein: CASRLTNYEQYF
V gene: TRBV28
D gene: -
J gene: TRBJ2-7
clone size: once

CDR3 DNA: TGTGCCAGCAGCCGGGCGGACAGGGAATACGAGCAGTACTTC
CDR3 protein: CASSRADREYEQYF
V gene: TRBV5-4
D gene: TRBD1
J gene: TRBJ2-7
clone size: -

CDR3 DNA: TGTGCCAGCAGTCAAACAGGGACGATTACCTTCGGCTACACCTTC
CDR3 protein: CASSQTGTITFGYTF
V gene: TRBV7-6
D gene: -
J gene: TRBJ1-2
clone size: -

CDR3 DNA: TGTGCCAGCAGTTTCGGCGGGACGATACCCTACGAGCAGTACTTC
CDR3 protein: CASSFGGTIPYEQYF
V gene: TRBV27
D gene: -
J gene: TRBJ2-7
clone size: -

CDR3 DNA: TGTGCCAGCATCTCGACAGGGGAGTTCGGCGAGCAGTACTTC
CDR3 protein: CASISTGEFGEQYF
V gene: TRBV6-5
D gene: TRBD1
J gene: TRBJ2-7
clone size: -

CDR3 DNA: TGTGCCAGCAGCACGACAGACAGGGGACCGTACGAGCAGTACTTC
CDR3 protein: CASSTTDRGPYEQYF
V gene: TRBV6-1
D gene: TRBD1
J gene: TRBJ2-7
clone size: -

CDR3 DNA: TGCGCCAGCAGCGCCGATTCCAAGCAAGATACGCAGTATTTT
CDR3 protein: CASSADSKQDTQYF
V gene: TRBV5-1
D gene: -
J gene: TRBJ2-3
clone size: -

CDR3 DNA: TGTGCCAGCAGCCCCGACTCCAGGGGGGAGACCCAGTACTTC
CDR3 protein: CASSPDSRGETQYF
V gene: TRBV14
D gene: TRBD1
J gene: TRBJ2-5
clone size: -

CDR3 DNA: TGTGCCAGCCGAACGACTAGCGGGACGGGCGGGGAGCTGTTTTTT
CDR3 protein: CASRTTSGTGGELFF
V gene: TRBV5-4
D gene: TRBD2
J gene: TRBJ2-2
clone size: -

CDR3 DNA: TGTGCCACCAGCAGATTTACCGGGAAATCTGGCACAGATACGCAGTATTTT
CDR3 protein: CATSRFTGKSGTDTQYF
V gene: TRBV15
D gene: -
J gene: TRBJ2-3
clone size: -

CDR3 DNA: TGTGCCAGCAGCTCGCTAGCGGGAGGTTCCTACAATGAGCAGTTCTTC
CDR3 protein: CASSSLAGGSYNEQFF
V gene: TRBV7-3
D gene: TRBD2
J gene: TRBJ2-1
clone size: few

CDR3 DNA: TGTGCCAGCAGCTTTCGACAGGAAGATGGCTACACCTTC
CDR3 protein: CASSFRQEDGYTF
V gene: TRBV7-9
D gene: -
J gene: TRBJ1-2
clone size: -

CDR3 DNA: TGTGCCAGCAGTTTTTGGCGGGAGGTAGGGGGAGAGACCCAGTACTTC
CDR3 protein: CASSFWREVGGETQYF
V gene: TRBV27
D gene: TRBD2
J gene: TRBJ2-5
clone size: -

CDR3 DNA: TGTGCCAGCATACCCAGGGGTAGACCGAACACTGAAGCTTTCTTT
CDR3 protein: CASIPRGRPNTEAFF
V gene: TRBV25-1
D gene: -
J gene: TRBJ1-1
clone size: -

CDR3 DNA: TGTGCCAGTAGTACCCCCGGGACAGGGAAGGACACTGAAGCTTTCTTT
CDR3 protein: CASSTPGTGKDTEAFF
V gene: TRBV19
D gene: TRBD1
J gene: TRBJ1-1
clone size: -

CDR3 DNA: TGTGCCAGCAGTTTATCTCCCGGTATAGAGCAGTACTTC
CDR3 protein: CASSLSPGIEQYF
V gene: TRBV27
D gene: -
J gene: TRBJ2-7
clone size: -

CDR3 DNA: TGCGCCAGCAGCTTGGGAGGGTACCACGAGCAGTACTTC
CDR3 protein: CASSLGGYHEQYF
V gene: TRBV5-1
D gene: -
J gene: TRBJ2-7
clone size: -

CDR3 DNA: TGTGCCAGCAGTTTTGGGGGGAAGGGATTCTACGAGCAGTACTTC
CDR3 protein: CASSFGGKGFYEQYF
V gene: TRBV5-4
D gene: -
J gene: TRBJ2-7
clone size: -

CDR3 DNA: TGTGCCAGTAGTATGGTTTCGGGGGAGTGGACTGAAGCTTTCTTT
CDR3 protein: CASSMVSGEWTEAFF
V gene: TRBV19
D gene: -
J gene: TRBJ1-1
clone size: -

CDR3 DNA: TGTGCCAGCAGCTCACAAACACAGGGGGTGGGAGCCCAGCATTTT
CDR3 protein: CASSSQTQGVGAQHF
V gene: TRBV7-2
D gene: TRBD1
J gene: TRBJ1-5
clone size: -

CDR3 DNA: TGTGCCAGCAGAAGTAAAGCGGGAGGGCCCTACGAGCAGTACTTC
CDR3 protein: CASRSKAGGPYEQYF
V gene: TRBV27
D gene: TRBD2
J gene: TRBJ2-7
clone size: -

CDR3 DNA: TGTGCCAGCAGCTTAGTGAGTCAGGCCTACGAGCAGTACTTC
CDR3 protein: CASSLVSQAYEQYF
V gene: TRBV11-1
D gene: -
J gene: TRBJ2-7
clone size: -

CDR3 DNA: TGTGCCAGCAGTGAGACAGGACAAGAGACCCAGTACTTC
CDR3 protein: CASSETGQETQYF
V gene: TRBV28
D gene: -
J gene: TRBJ2-5
clone size: -

CDR3 DNA: TGCGCCAGCAGCCAAGATCAAGGAGGTCTAGGCGCATACGAGCAGTACTTC
CDR3 protein: CASSQDQGGLGAYEQYF
V gene: TRBV4-3
D gene: -
J gene: TRBJ2-7
clone size: -

CDR3 DNA: TGCAGCGTTGCCGGACAGGGAAACTCCTACGAGCAGTACTTC
CDR3 protein: CSVAGQGNSYEQYF
V gene: TRBV29-1
D gene: TRBD1
J gene: TRBJ2-7
clone size: -

CDR3 DNA: TGCGCCAGCAGCTTCCCACAGAGCTCTGGGGCCAACGTCCTGACTTTC
CDR3 protein: CASSFPQSSGANVLTF
V gene: TRBV5-1
D gene: -
J gene: TRBJ2-6
clone size: -

CDR3 DNA: TGCGCCAGCAGCCTATCGGGGCTAGCGGGGGAGGCAGATACGCAGTATTTT
CDR3 protein: CASSLSGLAGEADTQYF
V gene: TRBV4-3
D gene: TRBD2
J gene: TRBJ2-3
clone size: -

CDR3 DNA: TGCAGCGCTCCGGGACAGGGGGACACTGAAGCTTTCTTT
CDR3 protein: CSAPGQGDTEAFF
V gene: TRBV29-1
D gene: TRBD1
J gene: TRBJ1-1
clone size: -

CDR3 DNA: TGCAGCGTTGAAATTGGGGGCAGGGGGAGCTACACCTTC
CDR3 protein: CSVEIGGRGSYTF
V gene: TRBV29-1
D gene: TRBD1
J gene: TRBJ1-2
clone size: -

CDR3 DNA: TGCGCCAGCAGCCCCGGGGGACAGCTTGGGGGCTACACCTTC
CDR3 protein: CASSPGGQLGGYTF
V gene: TRBV4-1
D gene: TRBD1
J gene: TRBJ1-2
clone size: -

CDR3 DNA: TGTGCCAGCAGTTTACTACGACAGGGTGGCGACGAGCAGTACTTC
CDR3 protein: CASSLLRQGGDEQYF
V gene: TRBV27
D gene: TRBD1
J gene: TRBJ2-7
clone size: once

CDR3 DNA: TGTGCCAGCAGTGATAGGGCGGGGAGGACAGATACGCAGTATTTT
CDR3 protein: CASSDRAGRTDTQYF
V gene: TRBV2
D gene: -
J gene: TRBJ2-3
clone size: -

CDR3 DNA: TGTGCCAGCAGCTTAGCGACAGGGGTTCCAGATACGCAGTATTTT
CDR3 protein: CASSLATGVPDTQYF
V gene: TRBV7-8
D gene: TRBD1
J gene: TRBJ2-3
clone size: -

CDR3 DNA: TGTGCCAGCAGTGTGACCGGGACAGGGGGCGGACAGCCCCAGCATTTT
CDR3 protein: CASSVTGTGGGQPQHF
V gene: TRBV6-1
D gene: TRBD1
J gene: TRBJ1-5
clone size: -

CDR3 DNA: TGCAGCGTTGTGACAGGGAATACGCAGTATTTT
CDR3 protein: CSVVTGNTQYF
V gene: TRBV29-1
D gene: TRBD1
J gene: TRBJ2-3
clone size: -